A single sample gave rise to the 4 T cell receptor beta chains below, sequenced in a study of OX40 agonist ivuxolimab in advanced cancers. TCRdb's table, derived via immunoSEQ multiplex PCR, lists solely in-frame clones and lacks some. The data hold roughly 86,000 clones, with approximately 90% observed a single time. Specimen: CD4+ or CD8+ T cells sorted from blood, collected in a trial of the OX40 agonist ivuxolimab. The source of these receptors is an adult with an advanced solid tumor such as melanoma, head and neck, liver or kidney cancer.

The chain links TRBV29-1 to TRBJ2-1; maybe TRBD2 (6 bases). The CDR3 contains 14 residues. Looked up from germline, CDR1 is SQVTM and CDR2 is ANQGSEA. The V end was cut by 1 base, the J end by 4 bases, with 11 bases between. CDR3 nucleotides: TGCAGCGTTGAAGGTGGGGGGTCATACAATGAGCAGTTCTTC. It encodes CSVEGGGSYNEQFF.

The J gene is TRBJ1-1, the V gene TRBV7-2; D gene unclear. The V end lost 4 bases, the J end lost 1 base, and 10 bases lay between the germline ends. Germline-derived CDR1 and CDR2 are SGHTA and FQGNSA. CDR3 length equals 14 residues. This CDR3 is CASSSRTGNTEAFF. CDR3 sequence (DNA): TGTGCCAGCAGCTCACGGACGGGGAACACTGAAGCTTTCTTT.

In DNA form, the CDR3 reads TGCGCCAGCAGCTGGGGGACAGGGGGCGCTGGCTACACCTTC. Residues: CASSWGTGGAGYTF. The chain uses TRBV5-1 and TRBJ1-2; 12 positions match TRBD1. The V gene's germline CDR1 is SGHRS and CDR2 YFSETQ. CDR3 length: 14 amino acids. J lost 7 bases, V lost 3 bases, and 4 bases had no gene match.

The chain recombines TRBV27 with TRBJ2-7, with TRBD2 matching 7 bases. Germline V gene sequence: CDR1 MNHEY, CDR2 SMNVEV (reference sequence). The junction had 15 bases not matched to a gene; V was cut back by 5 bases and J by 5 bases. The CDR3 consists of 16 residues. CDR3 protein: CASSPNSGGRRNEQYF. The CDR3 DNA sequence: TGTGCCAGCAGTCCGAACTCGGGGGGAAGGAGGAACGAGCAGTACTTC.